This T cell receptor (beta chain) was captured by sequencing in a study of OX40 agonist ivuxolimab in advanced cancers. In the study overall: Partial responses were achieved by three patients: one hepatocellular carcinoma, two cutaneous melanoma.

Any history of autoimmune disease or systemic immunosuppression disqualified patients. Sampling times: baseline, cycle 4 day 1, cycle 7 day 1. About this clone itself: Its target is unknown.

Profiling relied on immunoSEQ multiplex PCR, and the TCRdb table lists in-frame clones only, not all of them. The sample carries over 75,000 clones, 90% recorded once. Study-wide results and caveats: Both CD4+ and CD8+ T cell populations in blood had undergone clonal expansion by week 6 at 0.1 to 3.0 mg/kg.

This CDR3 is 13 amino acids long. The germline V and J ends were trimmed by 7 bases and 2 bases, with 10 bases remaining between them. Germline assignment: CDR1 LNHDA and CDR2 SQIVND (reference sequence). Material: CD4+ or CD8+ T cells sorted from blood, obtained in a trial of the OX40 agonist ivuxolimab. The source of this sequence is an adult with an advanced solid tumor such as melanoma, head and neck, liver or kidney cancer. The chain links TRBV19 to TRBJ2-3; D is possibly TRBD1 (6 bases). The CDR3 DNA reads as TGTGCCAGTACAGGGGTCGTCACAGATACGCAGTATTTT. The encoded protein is CASTGVVTDTQYF.